This T cell receptor (beta chain) was sequenced during a study of shared clonotypes between healthy human individuals. General study points: A limitation of the genetic and exposure-history diversity represented arose from few donors.

Regarding this clone: The antigen is not known.

Assay used: immunoSEQ multiplex PCR; TCRdb lists only in-frame clones, some missing. The profile shows millions of clones, 85% to 95% of them singletons. The CDR3 length is 20 residues. Germline loops: CDR1 SGHRS, CDR2 YFSETQ. Losses at the gene ends were 6 bases for V and 2 bases for J; bases not matched to a gene: 18. This clonotype was sampled from a man between 18 and 29 years old in good health. Some clones in this sample may be carry-over from other donors' samples. The rearrangement joins TRBV5-1 to TRBJ2-7, with 15 bases aligning to TRBD2. The sample taken for sequencing was naive CD4+ T cells from PBMCs. Subset meaning: CD45RA+ positively selected. The CDR3 DNA is TGCGCCAGCACCTACAGCGGTGGCGGGGGACTAGCGGGAGGTCCCTACGAGCAGTACTTC. Protein product: CASTYSGGGGLAGGPYEQYF.